A selection of T cell receptor beta chains follows, all from one sample in a study of Graves' ophthalmopathy and Graves' hyperthyroidism. TCRdb reanalysed the multiplex PCR reads using MiXCR and keeps one entry per CDR3 protein. The repertoire holds roughly 500,000 distinct CDR3 sequences, with over 13% as singletons. Sequenced input: blood. These receptors all come from a woman aged 30 to 39 with Graves' ophthalmopathy. Both conserved end residues are part of each CDR3. The order of the fields is D gene, clone size, V gene, J gene, CDR3 DNA, CDR3 protein. D genes are given only for firm matches. Not every row has a clone size; where given, it reads once, few, many or a size class.

D gene: TRBD2; clone size: few; V gene: TRBV7-3; J gene: TRBJ2-7; CDR3 DNA: TGTGCCAGCAGCCCCGGGACTAGCCTCTTCTACGAGCAGTACTTC; CDR3 protein: CASSPGTSLFYEQYF
D gene: -; clone size: few; V gene: TRBV6-1; J gene: TRBJ2-7; CDR3 DNA: TGTGCCAGCAGGCTTAAGACAATTACCTACGAGCAGTACTTC; CDR3 protein: CASRLKTITYEQYF
D gene: TRBD2; clone size: many; V gene: TRBV6-5; J gene: TRBJ2-7; CDR3 DNA: TGTGCCAGCAGTTACTCGGCTAGCGGGAACTACGAGCAGTACTTC; CDR3 protein: CASSYSASGNYEQYF
D gene: -; clone size: many; V gene: TRBV4-1; J gene: TRBJ1-6; CDR3 DNA: TGCGCCAGCAGCCACCTCTGGGTAGGAGTTGATTCACCCCTCCACTTT; CDR3 protein: CASSHLWVGVDSPLHF
D gene: TRBD2; clone size: many; V gene: TRBV28; J gene: TRBJ2-5; CDR3 DNA: TGTGCCAGCAGCCTAGCGGGAGGCTACGGTAGGGTGGCCCAGTACTTC; CDR3 protein: CASSLAGGYGRVAQYF
D gene: -; clone size: many; V gene: TRBV6-5; J gene: TRBJ1-6; CDR3 DNA: TGTGCCAGCAGTTACTCGAAGTGGGCAGGGGAGAATTCACCCCTCCACTTT; CDR3 protein: CASSYSKWAGENSPLHF
D gene: -; clone size: -; V gene: TRBV29-1; J gene: TRBJ2-3; CDR3 DNA: TGCAGCGTTGACTTTACTTCAGATACGCAGTATTTT; CDR3 protein: CSVDFTSDTQYF
D gene: TRBD1; clone size: many; V gene: TRBV6-4; J gene: TRBJ1-5; CDR3 DNA: TGTGCCAAAAAACCAGGGGGCAGTCAGCCCCAGCATTTT; CDR3 protein: CAKKPGGSQPQHF
D gene: TRBD2; clone size: -; V gene: TRBV20-1; J gene: TRBJ2-5; CDR3 DNA: TGCAGTGCTAGTGCCGGGAGGGAACAAGAGACCCAGTACTTC; CDR3 protein: CSASAGREQETQYF
D gene: -; clone size: many; V gene: TRBV29-1; J gene: TRBJ1-1; CDR3 DNA: TGCAGCGTGAACCAACAGGGAGGGAACACTGAAGCTTTCTTT; CDR3 protein: CSVNQQGGNTEAFF
D gene: -; clone size: many; V gene: TRBV7-8; J gene: TRBJ1-2; CDR3 DNA: TGTGCCAGCAGCTTAGGAGGGCCCGTCCGATATGGCTACACCTTC; CDR3 protein: CASSLGGPVRYGYTF
D gene: TRBD1; clone size: -; V gene: TRBV2; J gene: TRBJ2-5; CDR3 DNA: TGTGCCAGCAGTTCGGGACAGGGCCGTCCCCGGGAGACCCAGTACTTC; CDR3 protein: CASSSGQGRPRETQYF
D gene: -; clone size: many; V gene: TRBV27; J gene: TRBJ1-2; CDR3 DNA: TGTGCCAGCAGTTTAGCAGCTAACTATGGCTACACCTTC; CDR3 protein: CASSLAANYGYTF
D gene: -; clone size: -; V gene: TRBV11-2; J gene: TRBJ1-1; CDR3 DNA: TGTGCCAGCAGCAAAGGGGGGATGAACACTGAAGCTTTCTTT; CDR3 protein: CASSKGGMNTEAFF
D gene: -; clone size: -; V gene: TRBV20-1; J gene: TRBJ1-1; CDR3 DNA: TGCAGTGCTTTATCGACTCAGCAGGTTAAGGCTTTCTTT; CDR3 protein: CSALSTQQVKAFF
D gene: -; clone size: -; V gene: TRBV6-1; J gene: TRBJ1-5; CDR3 DNA: TGTGCCAGCAGGGAAAGGGGGGCCCTAAGCCGTATAGCCAATCAGCCCCAGCATTTT; CDR3 protein: CASRERGALSRIANQPQHF
D gene: -; clone size: many; V gene: TRBV20-1; J gene: TRBJ1-1; CDR3 DNA: TGCAGTGCTCATAATGCCCGGGGGATGAACACTGAAGCTTTCTTT; CDR3 protein: CSAHNARGMNTEAFF
D gene: TRBD1; clone size: many; V gene: TRBV6-5; J gene: TRBJ2-5; CDR3 DNA: TGTGCCAGCAGTTACTCGGGACAGGGGGAAGAGACCCAGTACTTC; CDR3 protein: CASSYSGQGEETQYF
D gene: -; clone size: many; V gene: TRBV6-1; J gene: TRBJ1-1; CDR3 DNA: TGTGCCAGCAGTGAAGGTAGGCTGATAAACACTGAAGCTTTCTTT; CDR3 protein: CASSEGRLINTEAFF
D gene: TRBD2; clone size: many; V gene: TRBV12-3/TRBV12-4; J gene: TRBJ2-5; CDR3 DNA: TGTGCCAGCAGCCCACCCCCACCGCGGGAGGTTCGGGAGACCCAGTACTTC; CDR3 protein: CASSPPPPREVRETQYF
D gene: -; clone size: many; V gene: TRBV12-3/TRBV12-4; J gene: TRBJ1-1; CDR3 DNA: TGTGCCAGCAGCCGACACCCCTACACTGAAGCTTTCTTT; CDR3 protein: CASSRHPYTEAFF
D gene: -; clone size: -; V gene: TRBV10-3; J gene: TRBJ1-2; CDR3 DNA: TGTGCCATCAGTACCCCCGCGACAAGAAGCTATGGCTACACCTTC; CDR3 protein: CAISTPATRSYGYTF
D gene: -; clone size: -; V gene: TRBV20-1; J gene: TRBJ2-5; CDR3 DNA: TGCAGTGCTAGTCTTTCGCTAGATCGAGAGACCCAGTACTTC; CDR3 protein: CSASLSLDRETQYF